What follows is one TCR beta chain and its context. The sample is drawn from a study of technical replicates of blood from a few donors. The method was immunoSEQ multiplex PCR; TCRdb's version includes in-frame clones alone and lacks a portion of them. The sample lists 95,000 or so clones, 95% occurring once. The CDR3 contains 12 residues. Germline assignment: CDR1 SGHAT and CDR2 FQNNGV. Trimming took 4 bases from V and 7 from J; bases not matched to a gene: 3. Input material: T cells isolated from PBMCs. This TCR came from a human donor in good health. The chain carries TRBV11-2 and TRBJ1-1; 7 bases line up with TRBD1. This CDR3 is CASSWGQSEAFF. CDR3 coding DNA: TGTGCCAGCAGCTGGGGACAGAGTGAAGCTTTCTTT.